Listed below are T cell receptor beta chains from one sample, sequenced in a study of early T cells in non-severe SARS-CoV-2 infection. Each CDR3 protein gets one entry after TCRdb re-called the 5' RACE reads with MiXCR. This table holds around 40,000 distinct CDR3 sequences, around 9.9% found once. The sequencing input was whole blood. All receptors come from an adult who was a healthcare worker with PCR-confirmed SARS-CoV-2 infection or an uninfected control (not recorded which). Both conserved end residues are part of each CDR3. A D gene is named only where the DNA matches it firmly. A clone size is listed for some rows: how often the clone was seen (once, few, many), or a class if it is expanded.

CDR3aa	CDR3nt	d_gene	abundance	j_gene	v_gene
CASGGPLYEQHF	TGTGCCAGTGGGGGGCCTTTATACGAGCAGCACTTC	NA	NA	TRBJ2-7	TRBV19
CASGLAGRYEQYF	TGTGCCAGCGGTTTAGCCGGACGATACGAGCAGTACTTC	NA	few	TRBJ2-7	TRBV12-3/TRBV12-4
CSVGQGRTEAFF	TGCAGCGTTGGACAGGGGCGCACTGAAGCTTTCTTT	TRBD1	NA	TRBJ1-1	TRBV29-1
CSVRTGGYNQPQHF	TGCAGCGTCCGGACAGGGGGCTACAATCAGCCCCAGCATTTT	TRBD1	many	TRBJ1-5	TRBV29-1
CASSLKGAGPGELFF	TGTGCCAGCAGCTTGAAGGGGGCAGGGCCCGGGGAGCTGTTTTTT	TRBD1	NA	TRBJ2-2	TRBV5-4
CASSLIQETQYF	TGCGCCAGCAGCTTGATCCAAGAGACCCAGTACTTC	NA	many	TRBJ2-5	TRBV5-1
CSASRQGIDNEQFF	TGCAGTGCTAGCCGGCAGGGCATTGACAATGAGCAGTTCTTC	NA	few	TRBJ2-1	TRBV20-1
CASRVQGAGSYEQYF	TGTGCCAGCAGGGTACAGGGGGCAGGGTCCTACGAGCAGTACTTC	TRBD1	few	TRBJ2-7	TRBV7-2
CSAPQGPGSFTDTQYF	TGCAGTGCTCCACAAGGACCCGGGTCCTTCACAGATACGCAGTATTTT	NA	many	TRBJ2-3	TRBV20-1
CASSLSGAGTAKNIQYF	TGTGCCAGCAGTTTATCGGGGGCGGGAACGGCCAAAAACATTCAGTACTTC	NA	NA	TRBJ2-4	TRBV27
CASLALIGGSYTF	TGTGCCAGCCTGGCCCTCATAGGCGGGAGCTACACCTTC	NA	many	TRBJ1-2	TRBV6-2/TRBV6-3
CSAMVGGSYNEQFF	TGCAGTGCTATGGTGGGGGGATCCTACAATGAGCAGTTCTTC	NA	few	TRBJ2-1	TRBV20-1
CASSIRQGAEAFF	TGTGCCAGCAGCATCCGACAGGGCGCTGAAGCTTTCTTT	TRBD1	NA	TRBJ1-1	TRBV7-3
CASSQDRISGNTIYF	TGTGCCAGCAGCCAAGATCGAATCTCTGGAAACACCATATATTTT	NA	NA	TRBJ1-3	TRBV3-1
CASSLPTGASNQPQHF	TGTGCCAGTAGTCTACCTACAGGGGCAAGCAATCAGCCCCAGCATTTT	TRBD1	many	TRBJ1-5	TRBV19
CASSLSGGAYNEQFF	TGTGCCAGCAGCTTATCAGGGGGCGCGTACAATGAGCAGTTCTTC	TRBD1	few	TRBJ2-1	TRBV7-3
CASTPLGGKINIQYF	TGTGCCAGCACTCCCCTTGGTGGGAAAATTAACATTCAGTACTTC	NA	NA	TRBJ2-4	TRBV6-1
CAWSADRGEYGYTF	TGTGCCTGGAGTGCGGACAGGGGGGAGTATGGCTACACCTTC	TRBD1	many	TRBJ1-2	TRBV30
CASSLRDQETQYF	TGTGCCAGCAGCCTCCGCGACCAAGAGACCCAGTACTTC	NA	few	TRBJ2-5	TRBV7-2
CSARNPDGTDEQYF	TGCAGTGCTAGAAACCCGGACGGGACCGACGAGCAGTACTTC	NA	few	TRBJ2-7	TRBV20-1
CASSWTESSYNSPLHF	TGCGCCAGCAGCTGGACAGAAAGCTCCTATAATTCACCCCTCCACTTT	NA	many	TRBJ1-6	TRBV5-1
CASSLNSGGLTGELFF	TGTGCCAGCAGCTTAAACTCCGGGGGTCTCACCGGGGAGCTGTTTTTT	NA	many	TRBJ2-2	TRBV7-3
CASKGGPTGELFF	TGTGCCAGCAAGGGAGGGCCTACCGGGGAGCTGTTTTTT	TRBD2	NA	TRBJ2-2	TRBV6-2/TRBV6-3
CASTPPGQGTNTQYF	TGTGCCAGCACCCCTCCGGGACAGGGTACAAATACGCAGTATTTT	TRBD1	many	TRBJ2-3	TRBV7-6
CASSFRTQEETQYF	TGTGCCAGCAGCTTCAGGACGCAAGAAGAGACCCAGTACTTC	NA	many	TRBJ2-5	TRBV7-2
CASRPSTDTQYF	TGTGCCAGCCGCCCGAGCACAGATACGCAGTATTTT	NA	many	TRBJ2-3	TRBV12-3/TRBV12-4
CAISERRGKTEAFF	TGTGCCATCAGTGAGAGAAGGGGCAAGACTGAAGCTTTCTTT	NA	many	TRBJ1-1	TRBV10-3
CAITGEINTGELFF	TGTGCCATCACAGGGGAGATAAACACCGGGGAGCTGTTTTTT	NA	NA	TRBJ2-2	TRBV10-3
CASSLGPLAGPGNEQFF	TGTGCCAGCAGCTTGGGTCCCCTAGCGGGGCCAGGGAATGAGCAGTTCTTC	TRBD2	many	TRBJ2-1	TRBV5-6
CAISESRSGANVLTF	TGTGCCATCAGTGAGTCAAGGTCTGGGGCCAACGTCCTGACTTTC	NA	many	TRBJ2-6	TRBV10-3
CAWSVSQNTEAFF	TGTGCCTGGAGTGTATCCCAGAACACTGAAGCTTTCTTT	NA	few	TRBJ1-1	TRBV30
CASSLSRQETQYF	TGTGCCAGCAGCCTCTCGAGACAAGAGACCCAGTACTTC	NA	NA	TRBJ2-5	TRBV9
CASSQDLRSSYNSPLHF	TGCGCCAGCAGCCAAGATCTGAGGAGCTCCTATAATTCACCCCTCCACTTT	NA	NA	TRBJ1-6	TRBV4-1
CASRTGPGNTAFF	TGTGCCAGCAGAACCGGGCCTGGTAACACGGCTTTCTTT	NA	NA	TRBJ1-1	TRBV11-1
CASSWGSGGTLTDTQYF	TGTGCCAGCAGCTGGGGTAGCGGGGGGACTCTCACAGATACGCAGTATTTT	TRBD2	many	TRBJ2-3	TRBV7-8
CASSPTGYGAYEQYF	TGTGCCAGCAGCCCGACGGGCTACGGGGCCTACGAGCAGTACTTC	NA	many	TRBJ2-7	TRBV7-2
CASSFTGQGNGYTF	TGTGCCAGCAGCTTCACGGGACAGGGGAATGGCTACACCTTC	TRBD1	NA	TRBJ1-2	TRBV7-2
CASCWLRVQYF	TGCGCCAGCTGCTGGCTGAGGGTGCAGTACTTC	NA	few	TRBJ2-7	TRBV5-1
CSATTGFDEQFF	TGCAGTGCTACTACAGGGTTCGATGAGCAGTTCTTC	NA	NA	TRBJ2-1	TRBV20-1
CSATLDRTNTEAFF	TGCAGTGCCACTCTCGACAGGACGAACACTGAAGCTTTCTTT	NA	many	TRBJ1-1	TRBV20-1
CASSITGAHFRQYF	TGTGCCAGCAGTATTACCGGGGCTCACTTCAGGCAGTACTTC	NA	NA	TRBJ2-7	TRBV28
CATSGFQGNQPQHF	TGTGCCACCAGCGGTTTTCAGGGGAATCAGCCCCAGCATTTT	NA	NA	TRBJ1-5	TRBV15
CSARVGTGSNYGYTF	TGCAGTGCTAGAGTCGGGACAGGGTCTAACTATGGCTACACCTTC	TRBD1	few	TRBJ1-2	TRBV20-1
CSVQIRGDAEAFF	TGCAGCGTCCAGATTCGGGGGGACGCTGAAGCTTTCTTT	NA	NA	TRBJ1-1	TRBV29-1
CASVILAGGSTDTQYF	TGTGCCAGCGTAATTCTAGCGGGGGGAAGCACAGATACGCAGTATTTT	TRBD2	few	TRBJ2-3	TRBV7-8
CASSLKAGQGFGGYTF	TGTGCCAGCAGTTTAAAGGCGGGACAGGGCTTTGGCGGCTACACCTTC	TRBD1	many	TRBJ1-2	TRBV12-3/TRBV12-4
CASSRDGGLNQPQHF	TGTGCCAGCAGCAGGGACGGGGGGCTCAATCAGCCCCAGCATTTT	NA	few	TRBJ1-5	TRBV7-2
CASGRPLTGDATYEQYF	TGTGCTAGTGGCCGCCCGCTTACAGGGGACGCAACCTACGAGCAGTACTTC	TRBD1	many	TRBJ2-7	TRBV12-5
CASPLWGSGQPQHF	TGTGCCAGCCCCCTGTGGGGATCGGGACAGCCCCAGCATTTT	NA	many	TRBJ1-5	TRBV5-8
CSGRPDTDTIYF	TGCAGTGGACGGCCAGACACCGACACCATATATTTT	NA	many	TRBJ1-3	TRBV20-1
CASSISSYGYTF	TGTGCCAGTAGTATAAGTTCCTATGGCTACACCTTC	NA	few	TRBJ1-2	TRBV19
CSAVLGPQETQYF	TGCAGTGCTGTCTTGGGGCCCCAAGAGACCCAGTACTTC	NA	NA	TRBJ2-5	TRBV20-1
CASSPPPPLYEQYF	TGTGCCAGCAGTCCTCCCCCGCCTCTCTACGAGCAGTACTTC	NA	few	TRBJ2-7	TRBV12-3/TRBV12-4
CASSKGDRENQPQHF	TGTGCCAGCAGCAAAGGGGACAGGGAGAATCAGCCCCAGCATTTT	NA	many	TRBJ1-5	TRBV21-1
CASSVGSRETQYF	TGTGCCAGCAGCGTAGGTTCCCGAGAGACCCAGTACTTC	NA	NA	TRBJ2-5	TRBV9
CSAAGGRNQPQHF	TGCAGTGCAGCCGGGGGGCGCAATCAGCCCCAGCATTTT	NA	NA	TRBJ1-5	TRBV20-1
CASSLVFKDRRTDTQYF	TGTGCCAGCAGCCTCGTGTTCAAGGACAGACGCACAGATACGCAGTATTTT	NA	many	TRBJ2-3	TRBV7-6